These 5 T cell receptor beta chains were sequenced from one sample in a study of blood T cell repertoires in COVID-19. Profiled with immunoSEQ multiplex PCR; TCRdb holds only in-frame clones, not every one. In the table there are 60,000 to 85,000 clones, 80% to 90% of which are singletons. Source material: peripheral blood. The origin of the receptors is a woman aged 55-75 years with acute or convalescent COVID-19.

The gene calls are TRBV9 and TRBJ2-5, with 8 positions matching TRBD1. V trimming: 0 bases; J trimming: 5 bases; junction bases outside the gene matches: 6. The length of the CDR3 is 15 residues. CDR1 is SGDLS and CDR2 is YYNGEE in the germline V gene. The CDR3 here is CASSVAAGGYETQYF. CDR3 DNA: TGTGCCAGCAGCGTAGCTGCAGGGGGCTATGAGACCCAGTACTTC.

The chain employs TRBV10-2 and TRBJ1-1; D might be TRBD1 (5 bases). The germline CDR1 and CDR2 sequences are WSHSY and SAAADI. This CDR3 comprises 13 residues. The V gene lost 6 bases and the J gene lost 1 base, with 9 bases spanning the gap. CDR3 in DNA: TGCGCCAGCAGCTCGGACACGAACACTGAAGCTTTCTTT. As protein: CASSSDTNTEAFF.

The genes are TRBV30 and TRBJ1-2; 9 positions match TRBD1. This CDR3 has 14 amino acids. Germline assignment: CDR1 GTSNPN and CDR2 SVGIG (reference sequence). The junction had 9 bases not matched to a gene; V was cut back by 2 bases and J by 8 bases. The CDR3 sequence: CAWSTDRGSGGYTF. As DNA, the CDR3 is TGTGCCTGGAGTACGGACAGGGGATCGGGGGGCTACACCTTC.

J is TRBJ2-3 and V is TRBV7-2, with D maybe TRBD2 (5 bases). Germline CDR1 SGHTA, CDR2 FQGNSA. The V end lost 4 bases, the J end lost 5 bases, and 19 bases lay between the germline ends. The CDR3 is 16 amino acids. For the CDR3, the DNA is TGTGCCAGCAGCTCCGAGAGGGCCTCGTCCCAAGATACGCAGTATTTT. It specifies CASSSERASSQDTQYF. Drawing the rest from reference TRBV7-2 and TRBJ2-3, the complete variable domain is GAGVSQSPSNKVTEKGKDVELRCDPISGHTALYWYRQSLGQGLEFLIYFQGNSAPDKSGLPSDRFSAERTGGSVSTLTIQRTQQEDSAVYLCASSSERASSQDTQYFGPGTRLTVL.

V usage is TRBV12-3 or TRBV12-4 and J usage is TRBJ1-5, with D hard to call. CDR3 length equals 12 residues. With 5 bases removed from V and 6 bases from J, the gap between germline ends came to 8 bases. The CDR3 DNA is TGTGCCAGCAGTGTAACTCCTCAGCCCCAGCATTTT. This codes for CASSVTPQPQHF.